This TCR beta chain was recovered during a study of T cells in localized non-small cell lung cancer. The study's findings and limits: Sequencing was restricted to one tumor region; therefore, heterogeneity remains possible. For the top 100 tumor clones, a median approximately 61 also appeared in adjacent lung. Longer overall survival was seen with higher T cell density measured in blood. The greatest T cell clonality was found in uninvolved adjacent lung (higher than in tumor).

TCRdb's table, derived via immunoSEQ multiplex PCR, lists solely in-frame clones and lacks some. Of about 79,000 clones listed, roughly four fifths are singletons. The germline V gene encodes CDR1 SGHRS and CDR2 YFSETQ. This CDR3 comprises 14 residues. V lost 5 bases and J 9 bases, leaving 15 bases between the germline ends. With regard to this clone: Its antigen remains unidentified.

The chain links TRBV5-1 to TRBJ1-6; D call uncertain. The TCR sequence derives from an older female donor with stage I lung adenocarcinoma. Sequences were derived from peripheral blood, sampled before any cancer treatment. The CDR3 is CASSDEATSSPLHF. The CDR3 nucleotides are TGCGCCAGCAGTGATGAGGCAACTAGTTCACCCCTCCACTTT. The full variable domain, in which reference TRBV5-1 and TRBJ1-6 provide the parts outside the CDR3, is KAGVTQTPRYLIKTRGQQVTLSCSPISGHRSVSWYQQTPGQGLQFLFEYFSETQRNKGNFPGRFSGRQFSNSRSEMNVSTLELGDSALYLCASSDEATSSPLHFGNGTRLTVT.